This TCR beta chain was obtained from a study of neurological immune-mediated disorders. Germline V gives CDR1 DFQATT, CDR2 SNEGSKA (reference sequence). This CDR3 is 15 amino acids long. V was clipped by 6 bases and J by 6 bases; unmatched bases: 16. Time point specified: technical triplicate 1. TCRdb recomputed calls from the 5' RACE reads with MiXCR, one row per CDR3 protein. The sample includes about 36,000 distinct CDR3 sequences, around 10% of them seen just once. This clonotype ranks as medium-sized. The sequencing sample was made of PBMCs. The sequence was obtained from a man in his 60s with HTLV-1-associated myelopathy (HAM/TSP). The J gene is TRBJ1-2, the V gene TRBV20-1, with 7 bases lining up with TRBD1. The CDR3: CSATGTASIVDGYTF. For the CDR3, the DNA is TGCAGTGCCACAGGGACAGCCTCTATTGTCGATGGCTACACCTTC.